Detailed here is one TCR beta chain. These data belong to a study of blood T cell repertoires in COVID-19. About the research overall: Researchers got acute and convalescent COVID-19 samples from the United States, Italy and Spain.

Original handling: Counts of nucleated cells, estimated from reference gene primer amplification, were obtained. Using immunoSEQ multiplex PCR, the repertoire was profiled, and TCRdb retains in-frame clones only, with some absent. V and J calls plus clone size are reproduced from that table; the DNA served to infer D and trimming. The table includes 350,000 to 500,000 clones, roughly 89% detected once. Trimming pared 0 bases from V and 8 bases from J, leaving 13 bases between. CDR3 length: 14 residues. The germline V gene encodes CDR1 LGHDT and CDR2 YNNKEL (reference sequence). Sequencing was done on a sample of peripheral blood. This receptor was identified in a young man with COVID-19, enrolled during active disease. This chain joins TRBV3-1 (or the pseudogene TRBV3-2) and TRBJ1-2; D gene uncertain. This CDR3 reads CASSQEAALRGYTF. The CDR3 DNA sequence: TGTGCCAGCAGCCAAGAAGCAGCCCTGAGGGGCTACACCTTC.